Only a few counts were recorded for the clone carrying this T cell receptor beta chain. The antigen is undetermined. Germline lookup yields CDR1 DFQATT and CDR2 SNEGSKA (reference sequence). The CDR3 is made up of 14 amino acids. The junction had 4 bases not matched to a gene; V was cut back by 0 bases and J by 6 bases. The data were taken from a study of response to subunit inactivated influenza vaccine. Study results and caveats: A suggestion made by the authors is that each seasonal influenza vaccination recruits few new T cells.

MiXCR, run by TCRdb on the RT-PCR reads, gives a single entry per CDR3 protein. The sample lists hundreds of thousands of distinct CDR3 sequences; approximately 15% were seen once. The sequencing used PBMCs from blood, collected roughly 2 weeks before vaccination. The clonotype originates from a man between 45 and 60 years old who received an inactivated influenza vaccine. The chain joins TRBV20-1 to TRBJ2-7; 11 nucleotides align to TRBD1. The CDR3 nucleotides are TGCAGTGCTAGAGAATACGGGACAGGGGGCGAGCAGTACTTC. Amino acids: CSAREYGTGGEQYF.